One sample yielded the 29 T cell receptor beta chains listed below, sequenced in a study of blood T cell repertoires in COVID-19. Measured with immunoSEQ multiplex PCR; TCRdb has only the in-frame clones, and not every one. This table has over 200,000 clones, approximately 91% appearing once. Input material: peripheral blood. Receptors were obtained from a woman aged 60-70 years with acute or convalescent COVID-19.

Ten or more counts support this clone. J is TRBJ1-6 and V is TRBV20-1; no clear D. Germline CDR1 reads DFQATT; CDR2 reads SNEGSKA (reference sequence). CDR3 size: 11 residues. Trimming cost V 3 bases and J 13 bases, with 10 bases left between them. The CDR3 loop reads CSARSGRPLHF. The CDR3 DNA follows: TGCAGTGCTAGGTCTGGTCGGCCCCTCCACTTT.

This CDR3 is CASSLPRGNSYNEQFF. CDR3 in DNA: TGTGCCAGCAGCCTCCCAAGGGGGAATTCCTACAATGAGCAGTTCTTC. V and J are TRBV5-5 and TRBJ2-1; TRBD1 might be the D (6 bases). The ends were cut back, 4 bases at V and 1 base at J, with 15 bases in the middle. The CDR3 extends over 16 amino acids. The germline V gene has CDR1 SGHKS and CDR2 YYEKEE (reference sequence).

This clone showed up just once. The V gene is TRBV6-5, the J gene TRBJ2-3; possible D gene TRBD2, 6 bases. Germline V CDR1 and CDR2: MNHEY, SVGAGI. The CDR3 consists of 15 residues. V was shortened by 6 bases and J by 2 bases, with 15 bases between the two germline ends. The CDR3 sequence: CASRSEGIPTDTQYF. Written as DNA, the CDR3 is TGTGCCAGCAGATCGGAGGGCATCCCCACAGATACGCAGTATTTT.

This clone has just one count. CDR3 sequence (DNA): TGTGCCAGCAGTCTCCAGAGCGCGGGGACTCAGCCCCAGCATTTT. Residues: CASSLQSAGTQPQHF. The V gene is TRBV6-2 or TRBV6-3, the J gene TRBJ1-5; D possibly corresponds to TRBD1 (5 bases). Germline CDR1 is MNHEY and CDR2 is SVGEGT. This CDR3 is 15 amino acids long. The V gene lost 5 bases and the J gene lost 6 bases, with 17 bases spanning the gap.

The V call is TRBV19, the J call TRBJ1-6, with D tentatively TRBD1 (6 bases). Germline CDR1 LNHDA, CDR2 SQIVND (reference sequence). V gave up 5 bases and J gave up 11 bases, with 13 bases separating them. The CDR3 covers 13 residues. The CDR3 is CASSETQGTPLHF. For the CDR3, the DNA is TGTGCCAGTAGTGAAACACAGGGCACACCCCTCCACTTT.

DNA for the CDR3: TGTGCCAGCAGCGTAGCAGGGGCCGGCACTGAAGCTTTCTTT. It codes for CASSVAGAGTEAFF. The chain joins TRBV9 to TRBJ1-1; D is possibly TRBD1 (6 bases). The CDR3 totals 14 residues. Germline values: CDR1 SGDLS, CDR2 YYNGEE. V lost 0 bases, J lost 4 bases, and 10 bases lay in between.

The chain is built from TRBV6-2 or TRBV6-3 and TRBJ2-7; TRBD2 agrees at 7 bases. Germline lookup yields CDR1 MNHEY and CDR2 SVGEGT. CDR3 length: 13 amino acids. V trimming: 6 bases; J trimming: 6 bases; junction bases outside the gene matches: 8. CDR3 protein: CASSRDYLPEQYF. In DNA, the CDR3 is TGTGCCAGCAGCAGGGACTACCTGCCCGAGCAGTACTTC.

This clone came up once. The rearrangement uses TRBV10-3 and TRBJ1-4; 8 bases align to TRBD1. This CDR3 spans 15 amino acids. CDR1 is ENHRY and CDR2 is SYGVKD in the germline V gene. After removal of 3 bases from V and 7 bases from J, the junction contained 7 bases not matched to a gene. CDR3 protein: CAISDRGQSLEKLFF. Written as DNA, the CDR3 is TGTGCCATCAGTGACAGGGGGCAAAGTCTTGAAAAACTGTTTTTT.

This chain's CDR3 is CASSGGGAGNTIYF. The CDR3 region has the DNA TGTGCCAGCAGTGGCGGGGGAGCTGGAAACACCATATATTTT. The chain couples TRBV28 to TRBJ1-3; maybe TRBD1 (5 bases). The length of the CDR3 is 14 residues. The V end lost 5 bases, the J end lost 2 bases, and 10 bases lay between the germline ends. From germline, CDR1 is MDHEN and CDR2 SYDVKM.

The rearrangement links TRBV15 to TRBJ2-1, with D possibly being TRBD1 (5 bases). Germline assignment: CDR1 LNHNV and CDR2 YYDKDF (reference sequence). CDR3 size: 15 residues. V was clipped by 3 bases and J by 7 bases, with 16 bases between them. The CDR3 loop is CATSRPSGSGNEQFF. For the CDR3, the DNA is TGTGCCACCAGCAGGCCCTCAGGGTCTGGGAATGAGCAGTTCTTC.

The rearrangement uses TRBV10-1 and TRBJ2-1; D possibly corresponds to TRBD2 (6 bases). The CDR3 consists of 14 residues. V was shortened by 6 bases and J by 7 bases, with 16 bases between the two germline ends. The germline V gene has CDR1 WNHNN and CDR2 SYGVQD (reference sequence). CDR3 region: CASSQGGYENEQFF. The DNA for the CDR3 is TGCGCCAGCAGCCAGGGAGGATATGAAAATGAGCAGTTCTTC.

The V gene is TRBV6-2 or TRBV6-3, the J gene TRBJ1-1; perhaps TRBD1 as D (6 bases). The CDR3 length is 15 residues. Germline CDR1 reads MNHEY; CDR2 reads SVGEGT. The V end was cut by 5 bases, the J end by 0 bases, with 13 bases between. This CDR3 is CASSNHRVMNTEAFF. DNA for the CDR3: TGTGCCAGCAGTAATCACAGGGTAATGAACACTGAAGCTTTCTTT.

For the CDR3, the DNA is TGTGCCAGCAGCTTTCCTCGACTCTCCAACACTGAAGCTTTCTTT. It specifies CASSFPRLSNTEAFF. This chain uses TRBV11-2 with TRBJ1-1; the D is unclear. V lost 3 bases and J 2 bases, leaving 13 bases between the germline ends. The CDR3 has 15 amino acids. Germline V gives CDR1 SGHAT, CDR2 FQNNGV.

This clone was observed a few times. DNA of the CDR3: TGTGCAGAAGTACTACATCCTGGAAACACCATATATTTT. Translating gives CAEVLHPGNTIYF. This sequence joins TRBV19 and TRBJ1-3; D unclear. The CDR3 is made up of 13 amino acids. Germline loops: CDR1 LNHDA, CDR2 SQIVND (reference sequence).

CDR3 bases: TGTGCCAGCTCACCCGGGACTAGCGGGGGGGATACGCAGTATTTT. Its protein is CASSPGTSGGDTQYF. The V call is TRBV18, the J call TRBJ2-3, with TRBD2 identical over 15 bases. With V trimmed by 3 bases and J by 6 bases, 1 base remained unmatched. The CDR3 is 15 amino acids. Germline V CDR1 and CDR2: KGHSH, LQKENI. Full variable domain (missing parts from reference TRBV18 and TRBJ2-3): NAGVMQNPRHLVRRRGQEARLRCSPMKGHSHVYWYRQLPEEGLKFMVYLQKENIIDESGMPKERFSAEFPKEGPSILRIQQVVRGDSAAYFCASSPGTSGGDTQYFGPGTRLTVL.

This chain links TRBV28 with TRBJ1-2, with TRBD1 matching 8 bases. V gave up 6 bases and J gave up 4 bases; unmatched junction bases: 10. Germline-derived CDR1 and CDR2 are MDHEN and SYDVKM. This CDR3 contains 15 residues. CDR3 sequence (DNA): TGTGCCAGCAGGTTACCGGGACAGGCTCCCTATGGCTACACCTTC. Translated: CASRLPGQAPYGYTF.

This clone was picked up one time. In DNA, the CDR3 is TGTGCCAGCAGTTACTCGCTTAGATCGGAGACCCAGTACTTC. It codes for CASSYSLRSETQYF. The chain couples TRBV6-5 to TRBJ2-5; D unresolved. Germline V gene lookup returns CDR1 MNHEY and CDR2 SVGAGI. V lost 0 bases to trimming and J lost 5 bases, with 10 bases between them. There are 14 residues in the CDR3.

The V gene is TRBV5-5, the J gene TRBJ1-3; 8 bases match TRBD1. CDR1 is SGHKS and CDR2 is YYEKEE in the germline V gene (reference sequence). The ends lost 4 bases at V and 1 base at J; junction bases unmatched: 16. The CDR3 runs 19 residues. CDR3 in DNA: TGTGCCAGCAGCCTGCCGGGACAGGTTGGCAAGGGTTCTGGAAACACCATATATTTT. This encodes CASSLPGQVGKGSGNTIYF. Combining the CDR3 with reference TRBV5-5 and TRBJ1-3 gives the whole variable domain DAGVTQSPTHLIKTRGQQVTLRCSPISGHKSVSWYQQVLGQGPQFIFQYYEKEERGRGNFPDRFSARQFPNYSSELNVNALLLGDSALYLCASSLPGQVGKGSGNTIYFGEGSWLTVV.

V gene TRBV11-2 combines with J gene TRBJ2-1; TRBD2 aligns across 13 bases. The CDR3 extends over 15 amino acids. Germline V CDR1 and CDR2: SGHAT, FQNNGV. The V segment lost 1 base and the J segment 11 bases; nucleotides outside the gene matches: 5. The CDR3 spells CASSLGLAGGRKQFF. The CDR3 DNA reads TGTGCCAGCAGCTTAGGACTAGCGGGGGGTCGGAAGCAGTTCTTC.

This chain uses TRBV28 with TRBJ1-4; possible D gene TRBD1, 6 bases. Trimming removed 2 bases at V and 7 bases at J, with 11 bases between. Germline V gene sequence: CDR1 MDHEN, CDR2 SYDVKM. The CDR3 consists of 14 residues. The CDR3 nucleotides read TGTGCCAGCAGTTTAGACAGGCTCGGTGAAAAACTGTTTTTT. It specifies CASSLDRLGEKLFF.

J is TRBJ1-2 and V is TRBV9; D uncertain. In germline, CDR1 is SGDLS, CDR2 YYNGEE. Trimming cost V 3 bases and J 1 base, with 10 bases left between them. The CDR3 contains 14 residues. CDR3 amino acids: CASSAREGNYGYTF. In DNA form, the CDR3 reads TGTGCCAGCAGCGCAAGGGAGGGTAACTATGGCTACACCTTC.

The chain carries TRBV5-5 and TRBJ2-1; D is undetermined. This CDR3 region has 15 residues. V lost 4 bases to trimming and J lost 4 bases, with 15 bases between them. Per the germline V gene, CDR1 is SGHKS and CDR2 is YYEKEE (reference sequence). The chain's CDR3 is CASSQEGSGYNEQFF. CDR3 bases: TGTGCCAGCAGCCAGGAAGGATCCGGTTACAATGAGCAGTTCTTC.

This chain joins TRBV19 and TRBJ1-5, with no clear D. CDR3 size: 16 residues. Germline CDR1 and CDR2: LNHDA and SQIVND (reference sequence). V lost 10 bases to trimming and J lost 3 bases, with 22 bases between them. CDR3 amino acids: CATADSNHLINQPQHF. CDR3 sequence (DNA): TGTGCCACCGCGGATAGCAACCACCTTATCAATCAGCCCCAGCATTTT.

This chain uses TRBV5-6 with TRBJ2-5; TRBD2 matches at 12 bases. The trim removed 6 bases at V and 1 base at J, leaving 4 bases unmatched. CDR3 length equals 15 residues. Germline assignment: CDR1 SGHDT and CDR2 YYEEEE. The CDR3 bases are TGTGCCAGCAACGGACTAGCGGGGACCCAAGAGACCCAGTACTTC. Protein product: CASNGLAGTQETQYF.

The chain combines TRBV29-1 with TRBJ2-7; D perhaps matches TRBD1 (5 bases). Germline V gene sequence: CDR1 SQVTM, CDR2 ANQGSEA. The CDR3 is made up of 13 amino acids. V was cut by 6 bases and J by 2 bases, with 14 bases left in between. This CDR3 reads CSVNGALPYEQYF. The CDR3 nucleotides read TGCAGCGTAAATGGGGCCCTCCCCTACGAGCAGTACTTC.

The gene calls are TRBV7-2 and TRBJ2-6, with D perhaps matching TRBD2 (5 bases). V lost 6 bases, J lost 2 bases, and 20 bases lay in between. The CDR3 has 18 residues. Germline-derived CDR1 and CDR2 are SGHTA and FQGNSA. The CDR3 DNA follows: TGTGCCAGCAGTCCCCGGTCGCGGGTGGATACTGGGGCCAACGTCCTGACTTTC. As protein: CASSPRSRVDTGANVLTF.

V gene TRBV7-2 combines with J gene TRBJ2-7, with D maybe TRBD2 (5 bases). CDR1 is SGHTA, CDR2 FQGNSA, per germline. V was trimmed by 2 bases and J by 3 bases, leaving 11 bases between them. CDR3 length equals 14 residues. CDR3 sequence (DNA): TGTGCCAGCAGCTTAACCCATACTAGCTACGAGCAGTACTTC. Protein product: CASSLTHTSYEQYF.

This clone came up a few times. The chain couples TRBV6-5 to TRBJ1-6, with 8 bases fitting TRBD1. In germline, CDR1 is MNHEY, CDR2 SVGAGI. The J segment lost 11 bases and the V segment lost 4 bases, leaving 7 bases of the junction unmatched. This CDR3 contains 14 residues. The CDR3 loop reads CASSLQGDGTPLHF. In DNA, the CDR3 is TGTGCCAGCAGTTTACAGGGGGACGGGACACCCCTCCACTTT.

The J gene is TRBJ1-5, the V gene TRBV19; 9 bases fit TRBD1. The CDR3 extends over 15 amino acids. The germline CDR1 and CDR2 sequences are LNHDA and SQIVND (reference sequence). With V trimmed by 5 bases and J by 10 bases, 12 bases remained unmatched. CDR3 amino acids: CASSLQSGTGKPQHF. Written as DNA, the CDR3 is TGTGCCAGTAGTCTCCAGTCCGGGACAGGGAAACCCCAGCATTTT.